The 6 T cell receptor beta chains in this list originate from one sample, sequenced in a study of blood T cell repertoires in COVID-19. The repertoire was sequenced with immunoSEQ multiplex PCR; TCRdb's copy has only in-frame clones and lacks some. The data hold some 190,000 clones, with around 84% observed a single time. Sequenced sample: PBMCs or T cells enriched from blood (not recorded which). These receptors came from a young woman who had recovered from COVID-19.

The chain combines TRBV7-6 with TRBJ1-2, with D tentatively TRBD1 (6 bases). V was clipped by 5 bases and J by 4 bases, with 11 bases between them. Germline V CDR1 and CDR2: SGHVS, FNYEAQ. CDR3 length equals 13 residues. CDR3 region: CASSERGGYGYTF. DNA for the CDR3: TGTGCCAGCAGCGAAAGGGGGGGCTATGGCTACACCTTC. The variable domain in full, completed from reference TRBV7-6 and TRBJ1-2, reads GAGVSQSPRYKVTKRGQDVALRCDPISGHVSLYWYRQALGQGPEFLTYFNYEAQQDKSGLPNDRFSAERPEGSISTLTIQRTEQRDSAMYRCASSERGGYGYTFGSGTRLTVV.

The chain joins TRBV21-1 to TRBJ2-7; no DNA check was done on the table's D call, TRBD2. TRBV21-1 corresponds to a pseudogene. This CDR3 has 16 residues. CDR3 sequence reads: CASTEREEPWAYEQYV. The CDR3 DNA reads TGTGCCAGCACCGAAAGAGAGGAGCCGTGGGCCTACGAGCAGTACGTC.

The J gene is TRBJ1-2, the V gene TRBV9; TRBD1 aligns across 7 bases. J was trimmed by 5 bases and V by 2 bases; bases with no gene match: 6. CDR1 is SGDLS, CDR2 YYNGEE, per germline. The CDR3 loop spans 14 amino acids. This CDR3 is CASSVQGGDYGYTF. CDR3 DNA sequence: TGTGCCAGCAGCGTCCAGGGGGGTGATTATGGCTACACCTTC.

The V gene is TRBV19, the J gene TRBJ2-7; perhaps TRBD2 as D (6 bases). The CDR3 spans 17 residues. Germline CDR1 reads LNHDA; CDR2 reads SQIVND (reference sequence). Trimming cost V 6 bases and J 6 bases, with 27 bases left between them. The CDR3 coding sequence is TGTGCCAGTAGCGACCGGGTGGGAGCGGCCTACGGGAGCGAGCAGTACTTC. It yields the protein CASSDRVGAAYGSEQYF.

This clone came up once. The CDR3 DNA reads TGTGCCAGCAGCTTCGGGGGGGGAGCCAAAAACATTCAGTACTTC. This sequence encodes CASSFGGGAKNIQYF. This chain uses TRBV11-3 with TRBJ2-4; 8 bases are a match to TRBD2. Germline trimming cut 3 bases from V and 0 bases from J; bases unmatched to any gene: 1. Germline V gene data show CDR1 as SGHNT and CDR2 as YENEEA. This CDR3 comprises 15 residues.

Concerning this clone: This sample includes further DNA sequences coding for the same CDR3. Here the CDR3 reads CASSVDLGTQYF. The DNA for the CDR3 is TGTGCCAGCAGCGTCGACTTGGGGACCCAGTACTTC. The chain combines TRBV9 with TRBJ2-5; D is unresolved. The CDR3 extends over 12 amino acids. Germline loops: CDR1 SGDLS, CDR2 YYNGEE. Deletions cut 2 bases from V and 7 bases from J, with 9 bases between.